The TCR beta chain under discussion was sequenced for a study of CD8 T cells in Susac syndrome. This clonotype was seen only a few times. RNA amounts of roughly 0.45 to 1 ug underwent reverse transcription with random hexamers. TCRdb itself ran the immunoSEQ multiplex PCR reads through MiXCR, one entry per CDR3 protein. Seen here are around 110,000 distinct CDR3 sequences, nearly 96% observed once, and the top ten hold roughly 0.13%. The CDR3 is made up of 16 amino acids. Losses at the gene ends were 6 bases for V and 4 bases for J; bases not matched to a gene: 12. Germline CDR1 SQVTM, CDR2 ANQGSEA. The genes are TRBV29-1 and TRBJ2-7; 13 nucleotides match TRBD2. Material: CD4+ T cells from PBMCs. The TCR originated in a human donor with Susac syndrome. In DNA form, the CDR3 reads TGCAGCGTCGGCGGGACTAGCGGGAAAGGGCTTTACGAGCAGTACTTC. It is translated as CSVGGTSGKGLYEQYF.